The 16 T cell receptor beta chains below come from one sample, sequenced in a study of T cell responses to AZD1222 COVID-19 vaccine. Profiling relied on immunoSEQ multiplex PCR, and the TCRdb table lists in-frame clones only, not all of them. The table lists about 140,000 clones, approximately 91% of them singletons, with roughly 1.2% in the top ten. The sequencing here drew on peripheral blood, taken 28 days after the second AZD1222 dose. The receptors derive from an adult who received the AZD1222 COVID-19 vaccine.

The chain has TRBV29-1 and TRBJ2-1; D perhaps matches TRBD1 (5 bases). The CDR3 sequence is 14 residues long. V was clipped by 7 bases and J by 4 bases, with 17 bases between them. Germline V gives CDR1 SQVTM, CDR2 ANQGSEA. CDR3 in amino acids: CSGQLEEPYNEQFF. The CDR3 DNA reads TGCAGCGGACAGTTGGAAGAGCCTTACAATGAGCAGTTCTTC.

The chain combines TRBV7-2 with TRBJ1-1; possibly TRBD1 for D (6 bases). The CDR3 sequence is 13 residues long. Germline lookup yields CDR1 SGHTA and CDR2 FQGNSA. V lost 5 bases and J 6 bases, leaving 13 bases between the germline ends. CDR3 nucleotides: TGTGCCAGCAGCCGGGACAATTCGGCTGAAGCTTTCTTT. Translated: CASSRDNSAEAFF.

In this sample, this clone turned up a few times. The chain links TRBV28 to TRBJ1-3, with 7 positions matching TRBD1. Per germline, CDR1 MDHEN and CDR2 SYDVKM. The V and J ends lost 3 bases and 7 bases, in that order; junction bases with no gene match: 3. The CDR3 contains 13 residues. The CDR3, as DNA: TGTGCCAGCAGTTTCAGGGGGGTCAACACCATATATTTT. Its protein is CASSFRGVNTIYF.

This sequence joins TRBV6-6 and TRBJ1-6; a possible D gene is TRBD1 (6 bases). V lost 5 bases and J 8 bases, leaving 10 bases between the germline ends. The germline V gene has CDR1 MNHNY and CDR2 SVGAGI (reference sequence). This CDR3 is built from 13 residues. Here the CDR3 reads CASSIGGDSPLHF. In nucleotides, the CDR3 is TGTGCCAGCAGTATAGGGGGGGATTCACCCCTCCACTTT.

The chain couples TRBV5-1 to TRBJ1-1; perhaps TRBD1 as D (5 bases). This CDR3 is 15 amino acids long. The V gene's germline CDR1 is SGHRS and CDR2 YFSETQ. V was trimmed by 1 base and J by 1 base, leaving 11 bases between them. The CDR3 DNA sequence: TGCGCCAGCAGCTTGCGGCAGGGAGGGAACACTGAAGCTTTCTTT. Translation gives CASSLRQGGNTEAFF.

This clone was counted a few times. The rearrangement uses TRBV10-1 and TRBJ2-2; 10 nucleotides agree with TRBD2. CDR3 size: 16 residues. Germline loops: CDR1 WNHNN, CDR2 SYGVQD (reference sequence). Trimming removed 5 bases from V and 4 bases from J; junction bases left unmatched: 7. The CDR3 coding sequence is TGCGCCAGCAGTACCCCTAGCGGGAGTATCACCGGGGAGCTGTTTTTT. Protein product: CASSTPSGSITGELFF.

The chain combines TRBV7-3 with TRBJ2-1; D uncertain. V shed 6 bases and J shed 0 bases, with 9 bases lying between them. This CDR3 region has 14 residues. Looked up from germline, CDR1 is SGHTA and CDR2 is FQGTGA. CDR3 in DNA: TGTGCCAGCAGTCCGACACGCTCCTACAATGAGCAGTTCTTC. Amino acid sequence: CASSPTRSYNEQFF.

The chain combines TRBV10-3 with TRBJ2-2; TRBD2 matches 7 bases. J was trimmed by 4 bases and V by 0 bases; bases with no gene match: 2. The CDR3 is 15 residues long. CDR1 is ENHRY and CDR2 is SYGVKD in the germline V gene. Here the CDR3 reads CAISESSGGTGELFF. CDR3 coding DNA: TGTGCCATCAGTGAGTCCTCGGGAGGCACCGGGGAGCTGTTTTTT.

Here the CDR3 DNA reads TGTGCCAGTAGTAAAACTGCTAGCGGGGGCCGACAGTTCTTC. Translation gives CASSKTASGGRQFF. The chain links TRBV19 to TRBJ2-1; TRBD2 aligns across 10 bases. Per the germline V gene, CDR1 is LNHDA and CDR2 is SQIVND (reference sequence). The ends lost 4 bases at V and 13 bases at J; junction bases unmatched: 10. The CDR3 has 14 residues.

In this sample, this clone turned up once. The V and J genes are TRBV28 and TRBJ2-1; the D is unclear. The CDR3 runs 10 residues. V was pared by 1 base and J by 8 bases, with 0 bases between. Germline CDR1 MDHEN, CDR2 SYDVKM. The CDR3 sequence is CASSLYEQFF. The CDR3 DNA reads as TGTGCCAGCAGTTTATATGAGCAGTTCTTC.

The genes are TRBV27 and TRBJ2-7; 9 positions match TRBD2. The V gene end was trimmed by 4 bases and the J gene end by 0 bases; junction bases not matched to a gene: 7. The CDR3 has 16 amino acids. Germline loops: CDR1 MNHEY, CDR2 SMNVEV (reference sequence). DNA for the CDR3: TGTGCCAGCAGTTCATATAGCGGGAGTTACTCCTACGAGCAGTACTTC. Its translation: CASSSYSGSYSYEQYF.

This clone was recorded a few times. This rearrangement joins TRBV7-6 to TRBJ1-3; tentatively, D is TRBD1 (5 bases). V was trimmed by 1 base and J by 4 bases, leaving 11 bases between them. The CDR3 is 15 residues long. Germline CDR1 reads SGHVS; CDR2 reads FNYEAQ. Here the CDR3 DNA reads TGTGCCAGCAGCTTAGGCCCAGGGAACGGAAACACCATATATTTT. It codes for CASSLGPGNGNTIYF.

The chain links TRBV11-2 to TRBJ2-2, with D possibly TRBD1 on 5 matching bases. Germline CDR1 reads SGHAT; CDR2 reads FQNNGV. Trimming shortened V by 7 bases and J by 6 bases, and 18 bases separated the two germline ends. The CDR3 length is 15 residues. This CDR3 is CASTPDRGRSGELFF. The CDR3 DNA reads as TGTGCCAGCACCCCTGATAGGGGAAGATCCGGGGAGCTGTTTTTT.

This sequence joins TRBV19 and TRBJ1-2; D may be TRBD1 (5 bases). V lost 5 bases and J 3 bases, leaving 16 bases between the germline ends. Germline CDR1 and CDR2: LNHDA and SQIVND (reference sequence). The CDR3 sequence is 15 residues long. The CDR3 sequence is CASSWSVQGDYGYTF. The CDR3, as DNA: TGTGCCAGTAGTTGGTCGGTGCAGGGTGACTATGGCTACACCTTC.

DNA of the CDR3: TGTCCCCACACTGAAGCTTTCTTT. Protein sequence: CPHTEAFF. J is TRBJ1-1 and V is TRBV2, with unresolved D. Germline CDR1 and CDR2: SNHLY and FYNNEI. The CDR3 is 8 amino acids.

J is TRBJ1-3 and V is TRBV4-1; D gene ambiguous. CDR1 is MGHRA, CDR2 YSYEKL, per germline. V was trimmed by 1 base and J by 4 bases, leaving 17 bases between them. This CDR3 is 17 amino acids long. DNA of the CDR3: TGCGCCAGCAGCCAAGGGCAATGGCCCACACCGGGAAACACCATATATTTT. It translates to CASSQGQWPTPGNTIYF.